This T cell receptor (beta chain) was sequenced for a study of blood T cell repertoires in COVID-19. Study summary: Samples of COVID-19 (acute and convalescent) were obtained from the United States, Italy and Spain. T cells, B-cell-depleted T cells, or PBMCs supplied cDNA or gDNA.

Original processing notes: Amplifying reference gene primers gave estimates of nucleated cell counts. Clones were sequenced by immunoSEQ multiplex PCR, and TCRdb holds only the in-frame ones, with some missing. V and J calls and clone size are copied from that table; D and trimming were computed from the DNA. The sample carries about 78,000 clones, roughly 90% recorded once. The receptor was derived from a woman older than 75 with acute or convalescent COVID-19. The sample consisted of peripheral blood.

The CDR3, as DNA: TGTGCCAGCTCCCCGGGACAGAATTCACCCCTCCACTTT. Its translation is CASSPGQNSPLHF. J is TRBJ1-6 and V is TRBV18; 7 bases fit TRBD1. V shed 6 bases and J 7 bases; nucleotides not matched to a gene: 3. The CDR3 consists of 13 residues. The V gene's germline CDR1 is KGHSH and CDR2 LQKENI.